Listed below are T cell receptor beta chains from one sample, sequenced in a study of T cell responses to AZD1222 COVID-19 vaccine. Profiled with immunoSEQ multiplex PCR; TCRdb holds only in-frame clones, not every one. Of some 250,000 clones detected, roughly 93% appear once; the ten largest clones hold 0.5% to 0.65%. The sequencing used peripheral blood, collected 28 days after the second AZD1222 dose. These receptors originate from an adult who received the AZD1222 COVID-19 vaccine. CDR3s include the opening cysteine and the closing phenylalanine or tryptophan. D genes are given only for firm matches. Size values are once, few and many counts, or a class for expanded clones, and some rows have none.

V gene	D gene	CDR3 length	clone size	J gene	CDR3 DNA	CDR3 protein
TRBV19	.	13	.	TRBJ1-5	TGTGCCAGTACCAGGGGAGACCGTCAGCCCCAGCATTTT	CASTRGDRQPQHF
TRBV4-3	TRBD1	15	.	TRBJ2-1	TGCGCCAGCAGCCAAGACCAGGGGGCCGGCAATGAGCAGTTCTTC	CASSQDQGAGNEQFF
TRBV5-5	.	14	.	TRBJ1-1	TGTGCCAGCAGCTTGACAGAGTTGAACACTGAAGCTTTCTTT	CASSLTELNTEAFF
TRBV4-2	.	13	.	TRBJ2-3	TGTGCCAGCAGCCAAGATGCGGCGCATACGCAGTATTTT	CASSQDAAHTQYF
TRBV7-9	.	16	.	TRBJ2-7	TGTGCCAGCAGCTTCTACTCCCAGGGAGGCTCCTACGAGCAGTACTTC	CASSFYSQGGSYEQYF
TRBV2	TRBD2	15	.	TRBJ2-3	TGTGCCAGCAGTGGTCTAGCGGGAAGCACAGATACGCAGTATTTT	CASSGLAGSTDTQYF
TRBV5-1	.	15	.	TRBJ2-2	TGCGCCAGCAGCCCCGGGACACCGAACACCGGGGAGCTGTTTTTT	CASSPGTPNTGELFF
TRBV19	.	13	.	TRBJ2-1	TGTGCCAGTAGTATTCAAGGGTTCAATGAGCAGTTCTTC	CASSIQGFNEQFF
TRBV5-1	TRBD2	16	.	TRBJ2-3	TGCGCCAGCAGCTTGGGACTAGCGGGGGACACAGATACGCAGTATTTT	CASSLGLAGDTDTQYF
TRBV7-2	TRBD2	16	.	TRBJ2-5	TGTGCCAGCAGCCCCGGACTAGCGGGGGGCCAAGAGACCCAGTACTTC	CASSPGLAGGQETQYF
TRBV27	.	15	.	TRBJ2-1	TGTGCCAGCAGTTTAGGGCAGGGCTCCTACAATGAGCAGTTCTTC	CASSLGQGSYNEQFF
TRBV28	.	11	.	TRBJ1-4	TGTGCCAGCAGGGGGAGTGAAAAACTGTTTTTT	CASRGSEKLFF
TRBV6-1	.	16	.	TRBJ1-5	TGTGCCAGCAGTGAAGCGCGGCACTTTAGCAATCAGCCCCAGCATTTT	CASSEARHFSNQPQHF
TRBV2	.	14	.	TRBJ1-2	TGTGCCAGAAGTGTAGGGGCAGGGATCGGTGGCTACACCTTC	CARSVGAGIGGYTF
TRBV19	TRBD2	15	once	TRBJ2-7	TGTGCCAGTAGTACTCGGACTAGCGGGAGGTACGAGCAGTACTTC	CASSTRTSGRYEQYF
TRBV28	TRBD1	14	.	TRBJ1-2	TGTGCCAGCAGTTTGGGGACAGGGGTCTATGGCTACACCTTC	CASSLGTGVYGYTF
TRBV6-2/TRBV6-3	.	13	.	TRBJ2-7	TGTGCCAGCAGTCGCGGCGGGACCTACGAGCAGTACTTC	CASSRGGTYEQYF
TRBV10-3	TRBD1	16	.	TRBJ1-5	TGTGCCATCAGTGAGGCTGGGACAGGGGGAAGTCAGCCCCAGCATTTT	CAISEAGTGGSQPQHF
TRBV2	.	14	.	TRBJ1-5	TGTGCCAGCAGTGTGGGGGGGGGCAATCAGCCCCAGCATTTT	CASSVGGGNQPQHF
TRBV9	TRBD1	15	.	TRBJ2-3	TGTGCCAGCAGCACTGGACAGGGTGGAGGGGATACGCAGTATTTT	CASSTGQGGGDTQYF
TRBV7-3	TRBD1	14	.	TRBJ1-1	TGTGCCAGCAGCTACAGGGGGGCGAACACTGAAGCTTTCTTT	CASSYRGANTEAFF
TRBV11-3	.	15	.	TRBJ1-1	TGTGCCAGCAGACCGGGGGAAGGGGCGCCCACTGAAGCTTTCTTT	CASRPGEGAPTEAFF
TRBV10-3	TRBD1	14	.	TRBJ2-7	TGTGCCATCAGTGGTGACAGGGGTTCCTACGAGCAGTACTTC	CAISGDRGSYEQYF
TRBV11-2	.	15	.	TRBJ1-6	TGTGCCAGCAGTTTTTCGGACGGCTATCATGTTTCCCTCCACTTT	CASSFSDGYHVSLHF
TRBV9	TRBD2	18	.	TRBJ2-3	TGTGCCAGCAGCCTGCCCCCGGGGAGGGACTCAAGTACAGATACGCAGTATTTT	CASSLPPGRDSSTDTQYF
TRBV2	TRBD1	14	.	TRBJ1-5	TGTGCCAGCGCGGGACAGTCCCGCAATCAGCCCCAGCATTTT	CASAGQSRNQPQHF
TRBV29-1	TRBD2	13	.	TRBJ2-2	TGCAGCGTGGCTCCTAGCGGGACCGGGGAGCTGTTTTTT	CSVAPSGTGELFF
TRBV19	.	13	.	TRBJ2-4	TGTGCCAGCCTGGGGCTAGCCAAAAACATTCAGTACTTC	CASLGLAKNIQYF
TRBV5-1	TRBD1	15	.	TRBJ1-3	TGCGCCAGCAGCAGCACAGGGGGCTCTGGAAACACCATATATTTT	CASSSTGGSGNTIYF
TRBV28	TRBD2	16	.	TRBJ2-1	TGTGCCAGCATGGGACTAGCGGGAAACTCCTACAATGAGCAGTTCTTC	CASMGLAGNSYNEQFF
TRBV5-1	.	14	.	TRBJ1-2	TGCGCCAGCACCTTAAGCCGGGCCGAGGGTGGCTACACCTTC	CASTLSRAEGGYTF
TRBV27	.	13	.	TRBJ2-1	TGTGCCAGCAGTTTTGAGGGGTACAATGAGCAGTTCTTC	CASSFEGYNEQFF
TRBV19	.	14	.	TRBJ2-2	TGTGCCAGTACCCCGCACAGCGGCACCGGGGAGCTGTTTTTT	CASTPHSGTGELFF
TRBV6-4	.	14	.	TRBJ2-7	TGTGCCAGCATCGACCTGAACAGCAACTACGAGCAGTACTTC	CASIDLNSNYEQYF
TRBV2	.	14	.	TRBJ1-4	TGTGCCAGCAGAGTCGGTGCAACTAATGAAAAACTGTTTTTT	CASRVGATNEKLFF
TRBV7-6	.	16	.	TRBJ2-6	TGTGCCAGCAGCTTAGGGGCCAAAATTGGGGCCAACGTCCTGACTTTC	CASSLGAKIGANVLTF
TRBV28	TRBD1	18	.	TRBJ1-3	TGTGCCAGCAGCTATGCCCACTCGCAGGGGGCAATCGGAAACACCATATATTTT	CASSYAHSQGAIGNTIYF
TRBV7-9	TRBD2	14	.	TRBJ2-1	TGTGCCAGCAGTTTGGTAGCGGGAGACAATGAGCAGTTCTTC	CASSLVAGDNEQFF
TRBV5-1	TRBD2	18	.	TRBJ2-1	TGCGCCAGCAGCTTGGTACCCCCTGAGGCTAGCGGGAACAATGAGCAGTTCTTC	CASSLVPPEASGNNEQFF
TRBV4-1	.	14	.	TRBJ2-7	TGCGCCAGCAGCCAAGCTTCTGCGTCTGGCGGGCAGTACTTC	CASSQASASGGQYF
TRBV19	.	13	.	TRBJ1-2	TGTGCCAGCTCCAGAGACCTAAACTATGGCTACACCTTC	CASSRDLNYGYTF
TRBV7-9	.	15	.	TRBJ1-1	TGTGCCAGCAGCATGGGTGGCGCTAAGAACACTGAAGCTTTCTTT	CASSMGGAKNTEAFF
TRBV7-8	TRBD2	14	.	TRBJ2-1	TGTGCCAGCAGCTTAGGGCAGCGGGGGGGTGAGCAGTTCTTC	CASSLGQRGGEQFF
TRBV6-2/TRBV6-3	.	15	.	TRBJ1-6	TGTGCCAGCAGTACCCGGGACACGGCGAATTCACCCCTCCACTTT	CASSTRDTANSPLHF
TRBV28	.	14	.	TRBJ1-2	TGTGCCACCTCGGAAGCGGGCCATGCTGGTGGCTACACCTTC	CATSEAGHAGGYTF
TRBV5-1	.	13	once	TRBJ1-1	TGCGCCAGCAGTCCGGGCCCACGAACTGAAGCTTTCTTT	CASSPGPRTEAFF
TRBV7-9	TRBD1	15	.	TRBJ2-7	TGTGCCAGCAGCTTAACCGGACAGGGACTCTACGAGCAGTACTTC	CASSLTGQGLYEQYF
TRBV2	.	14	.	TRBJ2-5	TGTGCCAGCAGGGCCCGGATGTTTCAAGAGACCCAGTACTTC	CASRARMFQETQYF
TRBV3-1/TRBV3-2	TRBD2	16	.	TRBJ2-1	TGTGCCAGCAGCCATTCCGGGACTAGCGCTTACAATGAGCAGTTCTTC	CASSHSGTSAYNEQFF
TRBV11-2	.	14	.	TRBJ1-4	TGTGCCAGCAGCTTAGGAAGTCGGGGAGAAAAACTGTTTTTT	CASSLGSRGEKLFF
TRBV3-1/TRBV3-2	TRBD1	15	.	TRBJ1-2	TGTGCCAGCAGCCAAGGACGGACAGGGGACTATGGCTACACCTTC	CASSQGRTGDYGYTF
TRBV7-8	.	12	once	TRBJ1-4	TGTGCCAGCAGCCCCGGGGCTGGGCCCCTGTTTTTT	CASSPGAGPLFF
TRBV7-2	.	16	.	TRBJ1-1	TGTGCCAGCAGCTTAGCCCCGGACAGAAGGAACACTGAAGCTTTCTTT	CASSLAPDRRNTEAFF
TRBV23-1	TRBD2	17	.	TRBJ2-1	TGCGCCAGCAGTCAGGAAAAACTAGCGGGGGTAGGCGATGAGCAGTTCTTC	CASSQEKLAGVGDEQFF
TRBV7-9	TRBD1	15	.	TRBJ2-5	TGTGCCAGCAGCTTAGGGACAGGGGGCGAGGAGACCCAGTACTTC	CASSLGTGGEETQYF
TRBV3-1/TRBV3-2	.	16	.	TRBJ2-6	TGTGCCAGCAGCGGCTCCGGGGGGCGTGGGGCCAACGTCCTGACTTTC	CASSGSGGRGANVLTF
TRBV9	TRBD2	15	.	TRBJ2-3	TGTGCCAGCAGCACCGCGGGGGGGCGGAGTGATACGCAGTATTTT	CASSTAGGRSDTQYF
TRBV23-1	.	17	.	TRBJ1-2	TGCGCCAGCAGTCAATCCGGCCCCTACAGGAACACCTATGGCTACACCTTC	CASSQSGPYRNTYGYTF
TRBV11-3	TRBD2	14	.	TRBJ2-3	TGTGCCAGCAGCCAGGGACTAGCCACAGATACGCAGTATTTT	CASSQGLATDTQYF